The source of this TCR beta chain is a study of PD-1 blockade in mismatch repair-deficient tumors. Study results and caveats: After pembrolizumab, tumor-resident clones rose rapidly, then generally contracted before radiologic responses.

The repertoire was sequenced with immunoSEQ multiplex PCR; TCRdb's copy has only in-frame clones and lacks some. The sample shows around 17,000 clones, around 82% of them seen only once. There are a few counts of this clone. The antigen is not known. Germline V lookup: CDR1 LNHDA, CDR2 SQIVND (reference sequence). V shed 5 bases and J shed 2 bases, with 16 bases lying between them. The CDR3 sequence is 15 residues long. All patients were mismatch repair deficient, assessed by either PCR or immunohistochemistry. This TCR was recovered from an adult with mismatch repair-deficient cancer. Sequenced here: PBMCs, sampled roughly 23 weeks after starting pembrolizumab. The rearrangement joins TRBV19 to TRBJ2-7; perhaps TRBD2 as D (6 bases). The CDR3 region has the DNA TGTGCCAGTAGTTTCGCCGGGACGGGGGCCTACGAGCAGTACTTC. It yields the protein CASSFAGTGAYEQYF.